The 14 T cell receptor beta chains presented below share a single source sample, sequenced in a study of blood T cell repertoires in COVID-19. The table came from immunoSEQ multiplex PCR; TCRdb's copy has only in-frame clones and leaves some out. This sample carries roughly 200,000 clones, 70% to 90% of them seen once, and the ten largest clones take around 9.9%. Specimen: peripheral blood. These receptors came from a human donor with active or convalescent COVID-19. The donor label of this sample is uncertain.

This chain uses TRBV7-9 with TRBJ1-2, with unresolved D. There are 14 residues in the CDR3. Per germline, CDR1 SEHNR and CDR2 FQNEAQ (reference sequence). With 1 base removed from V and 7 bases from J, the gap between germline ends came to 13 bases. For the CDR3, the DNA is TGTGCCAGCAGCTTAGGAGAGGGTTTTCGTGGCTACACCTTC. As protein: CASSLGEGFRGYTF.

This rearrangement joins TRBV28 to TRBJ1-2; the match to TRBD1 covers 10 bases. This CDR3 is 16 amino acids long. V was clipped by 3 bases and J by 5 bases; unmatched bases: 9. Per germline, CDR1 MDHEN and CDR2 SYDVKM. The CDR3 spells CASSLTGGDTVYGYTF. The CDR3, as DNA: TGTGCCAGCAGTTTGACAGGGGGCGATACCGTATATGGCTACACCTTC.

This rearrangement joins TRBV7-9 to TRBJ2-3; D is ambiguous. Germline V lookup: CDR1 SEHNR, CDR2 FQNEAQ (reference sequence). The CDR3 is made up of 14 amino acids. Trimming removed 2 bases from V and 5 bases from J, with 11 bases in between. CDR3 sequence (DNA): TGTGCCAGCAGCTTAACCCCCCAGATAGATACGCAGTATTTT. This translates into CASSLTPQIDTQYF.

The rearrangement links TRBV3-1 (or the pseudogene TRBV3-2) to TRBJ2-1; 7 bases match TRBD2. The CDR3 is 17 residues long. V dropped 4 bases and J dropped 4; count of bases not matched to a gene: 13. Germline CDR1 is LGHDT and CDR2 is YNNKEL (reference sequence). The CDR3 spells CASSPSIGGTKYNEQFF. The CDR3 nucleotides are TGTGCCAGCAGCCCTTCCATCGGGGGGACGAAATACAATGAGCAGTTCTTC.

This chain links TRBV19 with TRBJ1-5; maybe TRBD1 (6 bases). Trimming cost V 4 bases and J 3 bases, with 7 bases left between them. CDR1 is LNHDA and CDR2 is SQIVND in the germline V gene (reference sequence). The CDR3 runs to 13 residues. The CDR3 DNA is TGTGCCAGTAGTAGACAGGACAATCAGCCCCAGCATTTT. It codes for CASSRQDNQPQHF. Complete variable domain (other parts from reference TRBV19 and TRBJ1-5): DGGITQSPKYLFRKEGQNVTLSCEQNLNHDAMYWYRQDPGQGLRLIYYSQIVNDFQKGDIAEGYSVSREKKESFPLTVTSAQKNPTAFYLCASSRQDNQPQHFGDGTRLSIL.

The chain joins TRBV28 to TRBJ1-6, with a possible D match to TRBD1 (5 bases). Germline-derived CDR1 and CDR2 are MDHEN and SYDVKM. The V end was cut by 10 bases, the J end by 6 bases, with 10 bases between. The CDR3 loop spans 12 amino acids. The CDR3 sequence: CATGYANSPLHF. Here the CDR3 DNA reads TGTGCCACAGGGTATGCTAATTCACCCCTCCACTTT.

The chain joins TRBV11-3 to TRBJ2-1, with TRBD2 matching 7 bases. The CDR3 has 15 residues. The V gene's germline CDR1 is SGHNT and CDR2 YENEEA. Trimming at V came to 4 bases and at J to 0 bases, leaving 3 bases not matched to a gene. CDR3 region: CASSYGGSSYNEQFF. CDR3 coding DNA: TGTGCCAGCAGCTACGGCGGGAGCTCCTACAATGAGCAGTTCTTC. Full variable domain (remainder filled in from reference TRBV11-3 and TRBJ2-1): EAGVVQSPRYKIIEKKQPVAFWCNPISGHNTLYWYLQNLGQGPELLIRYENEEAVDDSQLPKDRFSAERLKGVDSTLKIQPAELGDSAVYLCASSYGGSSYNEQFFGPGTRLTVL.

This chain joins TRBV2 and TRBJ2-2; no reliable D call. Germline loops: CDR1 SNHLY, CDR2 FYNNEI. Trimming took 4 bases from V and 3 from J, leaving 12 bases between them. The CDR3 loop spans 15 amino acids. CDR3 coding DNA: TGTGCCAGCAGTGCCCGAACTGGTTACACCGGGGAGCTGTTTTTT. Translated, it gives CASSARTGYTGELFF.

For the CDR3, the DNA is TGTGCCAGCAGCCCGGAAAGGGGGGGGTACACTGAAGCTTTCTTT. Translation: CASSPERGGYTEAFF. The chain combines TRBV11-2 with TRBJ1-1, with a weak D call TRBD1 (6 bases). V was pared by 5 bases and J by 3 bases, with 16 bases between. CDR1 is SGHAT and CDR2 is FQNNGV in the germline V gene. There are 15 residues in the CDR3.

The chain combines TRBV6-1 with TRBJ2-7, with TRBD1 matching over 8 bases. CDR1 MNHNS and CDR2 SASEGT come from the germline V gene. Losses at the gene ends were 1 base for V and 4 bases for J; bases not matched to a gene: 6. This CDR3 has 15 residues. Written as DNA, the CDR3 is TGTGCCAGCAGTGAAGGGGGGACAGGTGTATACGAGCAGTACTTC. It yields the protein CASSEGGTGVYEQYF.

The chain has TRBV11-2 and TRBJ2-5; maybe TRBD2 (6 bases). V was pared by 6 bases and J by 2 bases, with 16 bases between. The V gene's germline CDR1 is SGHAT and CDR2 FQNNGV. The CDR3 runs 15 residues. CDR3 in amino acids: CASSDWVSGQETQYF. The CDR3 DNA is TGTGCCAGCAGTGACTGGGTTAGCGGTCAAGAGACCCAGTACTTC.

This chain connects TRBV7-9 to TRBJ1-1; D ambiguous. The V gene's germline CDR1 is SEHNR and CDR2 FQNEAQ (reference sequence). This CDR3 region has 15 residues. Trimming pared 0 bases from V and 1 base from J, leaving 9 bases between. CDR3: CASSLALLGNTEAFF. In nucleotides, the CDR3 is TGTGCCAGCAGCTTAGCGCTACTTGGGAACACTGAAGCTTTCTTT.

The chain couples TRBV6-1 to TRBJ2-7; 10 bases match TRBD1. The ends lost 3 bases at V and 5 bases at J; junction bases unmatched: 4. The CDR3 covers 14 residues. Germline CDR1 reads MNHNS; CDR2 reads SASEGT. The CDR3 protein is CASSDGQGVHEQYF. The CDR3 region has the DNA TGTGCCAGCAGTGATGGACAGGGGGTACACGAGCAGTACTTC.

This chain connects TRBV30 to TRBJ2-3; 9 bases line up with TRBD1. With V trimmed by 2 bases and J by 4 bases, 4 bases remained unmatched. CDR1 is GTSNPN and CDR2 is SVGIG in the germline V gene (reference sequence). This CDR3 has 14 residues. Here the CDR3 DNA reads TGTGCCTGGAGTTGGGGACAGGGCCCAGATACGCAGTATTTT. It yields the protein CAWSWGQGPDTQYF.